The following is a T cell receptor beta chain sequence with its context. The data derive from a study of T-cell memory formation after mild COVID-19. CDR1 and CDR2 (germline): MGHRA, YSYEKL. With 4 bases clipped from V and 2 bases from J, the junction kept 14 bases outside the gene matches. The CDR3 has 18 residues. TCR alpha and TCR beta cDNA libraries carrying sample barcodes and UMIs were produced by 5'RACE using constant-segment primers. TCRdb itself ran the 5' RACE reads through MiXCR, one entry per CDR3 protein. The sample shows about 200,000 distinct CDR3 sequences, just over 9.5% of them seen only once.

The V and J genes are TRBV4-1 and TRBJ2-7; 10 nucleotides agree with TRBD1. Specimen: PBMCs or a T cell subset sorted from them (not recorded which). This sequence originates from a man younger than 35 who had mild COVID-19 (a few samples of this study predate the infection). Cell type and time point are not known. The chain's CDR3 is CASSLPIGGTGDPYEQYF. CDR3 in DNA: TGCGCCAGCAGCCTTCCCATTGGGGGGACAGGGGATCCCTACGAGCAGTACTTC.